This T cell receptor beta chain is drawn from a study of control samples from healthy donors and cancer patients. Method: immunoSEQ multiplex PCR; TCRdb's copy keeps in-frame clones and lacks some. The sample holds 53,000 or so clones; about 85% are singletons and the top ten take around 15%. Trimming left V 5 bases short and J 2 bases short, with 10 bases between. Germline V CDR1 and CDR2: SGHNT, YYREEE (reference sequence). The CDR3 runs to 14 residues. V usage is TRBV5-4 and J usage is TRBJ2-2, with a weak D call TRBD1 (6 bases). What was sequenced was PBMCs. The clonotype comes from a man between 60 and 75 years old with head and neck cancer. CDR3 bases: TGTGCCAGCAGGCAGGGGCCAAACACCGGGGAGCTGTTTTTT. Translated, it gives CASRQGPNTGELFF.